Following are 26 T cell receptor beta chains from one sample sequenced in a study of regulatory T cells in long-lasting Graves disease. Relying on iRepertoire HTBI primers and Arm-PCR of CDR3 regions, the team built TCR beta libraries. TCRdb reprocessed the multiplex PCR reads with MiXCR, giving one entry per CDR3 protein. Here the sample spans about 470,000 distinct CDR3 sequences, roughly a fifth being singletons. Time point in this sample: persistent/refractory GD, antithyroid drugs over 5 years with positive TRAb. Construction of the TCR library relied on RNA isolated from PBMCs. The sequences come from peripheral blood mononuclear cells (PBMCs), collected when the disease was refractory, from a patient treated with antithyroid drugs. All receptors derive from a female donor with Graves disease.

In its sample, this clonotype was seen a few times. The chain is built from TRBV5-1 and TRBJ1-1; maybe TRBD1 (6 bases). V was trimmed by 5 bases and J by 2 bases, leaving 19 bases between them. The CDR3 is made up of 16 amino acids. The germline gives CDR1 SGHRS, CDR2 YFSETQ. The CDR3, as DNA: TGCGCCAGCAGATACCCTTCACAGGGAACCAACACTGAAGCTTTCTTT. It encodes CASRYPSQGTNTEAFF.

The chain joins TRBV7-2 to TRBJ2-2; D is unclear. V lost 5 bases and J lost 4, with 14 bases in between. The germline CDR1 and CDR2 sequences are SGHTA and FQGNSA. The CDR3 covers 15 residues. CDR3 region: CASSKTSEPTGELFF. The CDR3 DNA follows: TGTGCCAGCAGCAAAACCTCGGAGCCCACCGGGGAGCTGTTTTTT.

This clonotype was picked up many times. The CDR3 DNA reads TGTGCCAGCAGCGACCCGGGAGTGAAGAGCTACACCTTC. It yields the protein CASSDPGVKSYTF. This chain connects TRBV12-3 or TRBV12-4 to TRBJ1-2, with no clear D. Trimming left V 6 bases short and J 9 bases short, with 17 bases between. The CDR3 has 13 residues.

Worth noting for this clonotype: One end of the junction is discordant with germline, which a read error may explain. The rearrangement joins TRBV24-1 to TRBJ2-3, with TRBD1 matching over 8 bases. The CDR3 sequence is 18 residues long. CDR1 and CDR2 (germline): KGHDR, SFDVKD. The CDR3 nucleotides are TGTGCCACCAGTGATATAACCCCGGGACAGGTATTCCCAGATACGCATTATTTT. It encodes CATSDITPGQVFPDTHYF.

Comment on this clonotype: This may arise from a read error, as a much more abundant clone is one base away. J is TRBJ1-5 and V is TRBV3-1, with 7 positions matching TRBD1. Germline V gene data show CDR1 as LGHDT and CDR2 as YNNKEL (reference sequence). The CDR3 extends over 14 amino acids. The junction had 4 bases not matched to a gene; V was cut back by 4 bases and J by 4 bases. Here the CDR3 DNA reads TGTGCCAGCAGCCCCATGACAGGGAATCAGCCCCAGCATTTT. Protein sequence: CASSPMTGNQPQHF.

This chain's CDR3 is CASSIAFDRTYGYTF. CDR3 in DNA: TGTGCCAGTAGTATAGCCTTCGACAGAACCTATGGCTACACCTTC. The chain carries TRBV19 and TRBJ1-2; D perhaps matches TRBD1 (5 bases). Germline values: CDR1 LNHDA, CDR2 SQIVND (reference sequence). The CDR3 contains 15 residues. V was pared by 1 base and J by 4 bases, with 13 bases between.

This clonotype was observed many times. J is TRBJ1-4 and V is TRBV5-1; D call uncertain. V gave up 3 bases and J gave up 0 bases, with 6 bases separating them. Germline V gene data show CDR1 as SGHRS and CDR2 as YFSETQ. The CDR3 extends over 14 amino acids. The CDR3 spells CASSSRPTNEKLFF. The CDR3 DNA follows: TGCGCCAGCAGCTCCAGACCAACTAATGAAAAACTGTTTTTT.

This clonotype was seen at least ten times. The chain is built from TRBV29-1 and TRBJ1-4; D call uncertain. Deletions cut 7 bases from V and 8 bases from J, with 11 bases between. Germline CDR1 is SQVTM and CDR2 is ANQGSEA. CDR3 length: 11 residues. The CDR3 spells CSAAAGEKLFF. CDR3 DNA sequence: TGCAGCGCTGCGGCGGGCGAAAAACTGTTTTTT.

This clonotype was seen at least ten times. The CDR3 bases are TGTGCCAGCAGCAAGCGGTCTCAAGAGACCCAGTACTTC. It codes for CASSKRSQETQYF. The chain joins TRBV28 to TRBJ2-5; tentative D call: TRBD2 (5 bases). The V end was cut by 6 bases, the J end by 2 bases, with 10 bases between. This CDR3 has 13 residues. Germline loops: CDR1 MDHEN, CDR2 SYDVKM.

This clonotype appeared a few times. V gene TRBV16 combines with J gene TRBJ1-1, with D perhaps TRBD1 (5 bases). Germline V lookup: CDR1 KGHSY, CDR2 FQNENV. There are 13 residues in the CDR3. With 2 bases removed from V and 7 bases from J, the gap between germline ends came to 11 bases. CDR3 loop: CASSQQGEFEAFF. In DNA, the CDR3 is TGTGCCAGCAGCCAACAAGGGGAGTTTGAAGCTTTCTTT.

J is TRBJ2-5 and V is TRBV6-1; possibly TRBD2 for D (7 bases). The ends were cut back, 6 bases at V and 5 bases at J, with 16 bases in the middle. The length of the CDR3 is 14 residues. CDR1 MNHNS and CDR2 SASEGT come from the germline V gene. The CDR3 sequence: CASRLPGGGETQYF. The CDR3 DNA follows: TGTGCCAGCAGGCTCCCGGGGGGCGGGGAGACCCAGTACTTC.

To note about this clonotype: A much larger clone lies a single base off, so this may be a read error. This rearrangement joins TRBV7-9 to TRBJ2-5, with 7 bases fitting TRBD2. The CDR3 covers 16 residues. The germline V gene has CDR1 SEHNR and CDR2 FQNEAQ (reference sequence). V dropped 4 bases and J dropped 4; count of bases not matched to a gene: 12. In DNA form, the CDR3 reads TGTGCCAGCAGCTCAGCAGCGGGGTGGGTGATAGAGACCCAGTACTTC. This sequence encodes CASSSAAGWVIETQYF.

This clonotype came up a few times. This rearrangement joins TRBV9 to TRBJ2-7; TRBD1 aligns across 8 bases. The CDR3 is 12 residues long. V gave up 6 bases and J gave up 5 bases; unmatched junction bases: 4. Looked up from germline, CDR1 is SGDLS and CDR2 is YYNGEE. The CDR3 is CASNRGSDEQYF. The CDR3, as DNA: TGTGCCAGCAACAGGGGGAGCGACGAGCAGTACTTC.

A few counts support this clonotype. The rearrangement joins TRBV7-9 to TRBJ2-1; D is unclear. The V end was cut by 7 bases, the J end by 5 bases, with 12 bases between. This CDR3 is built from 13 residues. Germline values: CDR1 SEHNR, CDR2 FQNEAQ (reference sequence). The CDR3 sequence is CASTKGTNNEQFF. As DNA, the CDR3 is TGTGCCAGCACTAAGGGCACTAACAATGAGCAGTTCTTC.

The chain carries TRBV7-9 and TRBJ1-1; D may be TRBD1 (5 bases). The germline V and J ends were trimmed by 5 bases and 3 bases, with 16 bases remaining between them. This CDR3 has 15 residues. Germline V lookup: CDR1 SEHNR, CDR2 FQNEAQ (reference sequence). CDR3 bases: TGTGCCAGCAGCCCCTTGACCGGGGGGTACACTGAAGCTTTCTTT. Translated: CASSPLTGGYTEAFF.

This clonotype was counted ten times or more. Here the CDR3 reads CASSDLVDQTQYF. The CDR3 DNA is TGTGCCAGCAGCGACCTAGTTGATCAGACCCAGTACTTC. V and J are TRBV7-9 and TRBJ2-5, with no clear D. Germline V gene data show CDR1 as SEHNR and CDR2 as FQNEAQ (reference sequence). The ends were cut back, 5 bases at V and 6 bases at J, with 13 bases in the middle. The length of the CDR3 is 13 residues.

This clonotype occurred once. The CDR3 is CASGKGGAGVWYEQYF. The CDR3 coding sequence is TGTGCCAGCGGCAAGGGGGGAGCGGGAGTCTGGTACGAGCAGTACTTC. This chain links TRBV9 with TRBJ2-7, with TRBD2 matching 8 bases. V lost 7 bases to trimming and J lost 4 bases; unmatched junction nucleotides: 16. Per the germline V gene, CDR1 is SGDLS and CDR2 is YYNGEE. The CDR3 length is 16 residues. Supplemented by reference TRBV9 and TRBJ2-7, the full variable domain reads DSGVTQTPKHLITATGQRVTLRCSPRSGDLSVYWYQQSLDQGLQFLIQYYNGEERAKGNILERFSAQQFPDLHSELNLSSLELGDSALYFCASGKGGAGVWYEQYFGPGTRLTVT.

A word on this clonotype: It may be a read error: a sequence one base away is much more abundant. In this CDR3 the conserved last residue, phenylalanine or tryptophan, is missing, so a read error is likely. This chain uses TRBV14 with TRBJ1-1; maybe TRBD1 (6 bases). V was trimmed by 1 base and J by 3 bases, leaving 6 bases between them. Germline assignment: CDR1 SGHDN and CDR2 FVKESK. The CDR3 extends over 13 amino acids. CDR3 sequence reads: CASSQAGDTEAFL. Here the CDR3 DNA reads TGTGCCAGCAGCCAAGCAGGGGACACTGAAGCTTTCCTT.

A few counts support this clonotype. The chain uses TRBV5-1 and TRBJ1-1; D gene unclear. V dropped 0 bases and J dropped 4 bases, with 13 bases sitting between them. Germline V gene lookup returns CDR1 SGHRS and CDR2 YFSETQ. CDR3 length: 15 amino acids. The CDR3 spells CASSLDLVRVTEAFF. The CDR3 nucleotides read TGCGCCAGCAGCTTGGACCTGGTTAGGGTCACTGAAGCTTTCTTT. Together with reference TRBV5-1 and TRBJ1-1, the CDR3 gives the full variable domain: KAGVTQTPRYLIKTRGQQVTLSCSPISGHRSVSWYQQTPGQGLQFLFEYFSETQRNKGNFPGRFSGRQFSNSRSEMNVSTLELGDSALYLCASSLDLVRVTEAFFGQGTRLTVV.

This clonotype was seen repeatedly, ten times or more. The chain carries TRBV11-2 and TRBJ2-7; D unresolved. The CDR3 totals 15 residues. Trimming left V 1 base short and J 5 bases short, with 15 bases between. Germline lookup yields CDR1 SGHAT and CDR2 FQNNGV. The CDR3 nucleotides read TGTGCCAGCAGCTTAGGGGTCGAAACCGGCAACGAGCAGTACTTC. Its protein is CASSLGVETGNEQYF. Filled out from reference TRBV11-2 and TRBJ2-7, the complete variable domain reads EAGVAQSPRYKIIEKRQSVAFWCNPISGHATLYWYQQILGQGPKLLIQFQNNGVVDDSQLPKDRFSAERLKGVDSTLKIQPAKLEDSAVYLCASSLGVETGNEQYFGPGTRLTVT.

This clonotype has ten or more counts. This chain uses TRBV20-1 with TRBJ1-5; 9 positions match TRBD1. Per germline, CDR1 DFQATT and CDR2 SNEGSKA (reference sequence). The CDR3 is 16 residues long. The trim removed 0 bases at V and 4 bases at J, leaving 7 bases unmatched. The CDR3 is CSARDETGTGNQPQHF. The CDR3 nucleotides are TGCAGTGCTAGAGATGAAACCGGGACAGGGAATCAGCCCCAGCATTTT.

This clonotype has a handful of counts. The CDR3 sequence: CASSELYGYTF. In DNA, the CDR3 is TGTGCCAGCAGTGAACTCTATGGCTACACCTTC. This sequence joins TRBV6-1 and TRBJ1-2; D not certain. The CDR3 extends over 11 amino acids. Germline lookup yields CDR1 MNHNS and CDR2 SASEGT. V was shortened by 2 bases and J by 4 bases, with 2 bases between the two germline ends.

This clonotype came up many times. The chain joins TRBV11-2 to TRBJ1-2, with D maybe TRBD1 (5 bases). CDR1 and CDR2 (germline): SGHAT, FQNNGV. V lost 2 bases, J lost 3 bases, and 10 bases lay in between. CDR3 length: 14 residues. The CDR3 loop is CASSLQGSYYGYTF. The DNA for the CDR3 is TGTGCCAGCAGCTTACAGGGCTCCTACTATGGCTACACCTTC.

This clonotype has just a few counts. The DNA of the CDR3 is TGCGCCAGCAGCGTCCAGGGACTAGGGGGACAAGAGACCCAGTACTTC. This codes for CASSVQGLGGQETQYF. This chain connects TRBV5-1 to TRBJ2-5; 8 positions match TRBD2. The germline gives CDR1 SGHRS, CDR2 YFSETQ. Losses at the gene ends were 4 bases for V and 2 bases for J; bases not matched to a gene: 10. The CDR3 is 16 residues long. Supplemented by reference TRBV5-1 and TRBJ2-5, the full variable domain reads KAGVTQTPRYLIKTRGQQVTLSCSPISGHRSVSWYQQTPGQGLQFLFEYFSETQRNKGNFPGRFSGRQFSNSRSEMNVSTLELGDSALYLCASSVQGLGGQETQYFGPGTRLLVL.

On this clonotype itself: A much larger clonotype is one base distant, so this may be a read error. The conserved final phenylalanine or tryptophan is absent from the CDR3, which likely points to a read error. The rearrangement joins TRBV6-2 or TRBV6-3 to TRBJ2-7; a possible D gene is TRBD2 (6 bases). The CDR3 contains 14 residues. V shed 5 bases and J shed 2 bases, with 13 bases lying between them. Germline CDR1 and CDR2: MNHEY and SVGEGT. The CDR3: CASSPTSRTYEQYS. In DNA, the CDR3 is TGTGCCAGCAGTCCAACTAGCCGTACCTACGAGCAGTACTCC.

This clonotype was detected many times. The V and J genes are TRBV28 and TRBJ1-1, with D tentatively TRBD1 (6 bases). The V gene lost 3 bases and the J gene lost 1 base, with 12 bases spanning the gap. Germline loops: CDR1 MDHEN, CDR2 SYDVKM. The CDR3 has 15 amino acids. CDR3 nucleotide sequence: TGTGCCAGCAGTTTTTCGGCAGGGGAGAACACTGAAGCTTTCTTT. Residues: CASSFSAGENTEAFF.